Listed here are 6 T cell receptor beta chains from one sample, sequenced in a study of CD8+CD57+ T cells in acquired aplastic anemia. The template for TCR beta VDJ and CDR3 sequence profiling was genomic DNA. TCRdb processed the reads anew with MiXCR; each CDR3 protein has one entry. The table has 150,000 to 200,000 distinct CDR3 sequences, 48% seen once. For sequencing, patients were chosen who had shown expansion of CD8+CD57+ cells by flow cytometry. Sequencing input: sorted CD4+, CD8+, or CD8+CD57+ T cells (not recorded which) from PBMCs. The receptors derive from a human donor with aplastic anemia.

About this clonotype itself: Since a much larger clone is just one base distant, this may be a read error. The gene calls are TRBV5-1 and TRBJ2-3; 7 nucleotides line up with TRBD2. The CDR3 extends over 15 amino acids. CDR1 and CDR2 from the germline V gene are SGHRS and YFSETQ. The CDR3 region is CASSSGGSSSETQYF. DNA for the CDR3: TGCGCCAGTTCCTCCGGGGGGAGCTCATCAGAGACGCAGTATTTT. Full variable domain (rest looked up from reference TRBV5-1 and TRBJ2-3): KAGVTQTPRYLIKTRGQQVTLSCSPISGHRSVSWYQQTPGQGLQFLFEYFSETQRNKGNFPGRFSGRQFSNSRSEMNVSTLELGDSALYLCASSSGGSSSETQYFGPGTRLTVL.

This clonotype was counted many times. This chain joins TRBV9 and TRBJ2-7, with a tentative D call TRBD2 (5 bases). The CDR3 has 13 amino acids. In germline, CDR1 is SGDLS, CDR2 YYNGEE. Trimming removed 3 bases from V and 2 bases from J, with 9 bases in between. This chain's CDR3 is CASSGLSTYEQYF. The CDR3 DNA is TGTGCCAGCAGCGGACTATCTACCTACGAGCAGTACTTC.

At least ten counts were recorded for this clonotype. CDR3 residues: CASSQATTADTQYF. In DNA, the CDR3 is TGCGCCAGCAGCCAAGCGACAACCGCAGATACGCAGTATTTT. The chain has TRBV4-1 and TRBJ2-3, with D hard to call. Germline V gene lookup returns CDR1 MGHRA and CDR2 YSYEKL. The CDR3 is 14 amino acids. Trimming took off 1 base at V and 4 bases at J, with 9 bases between the two ends.

This chain joins TRBV11-1 and TRBJ2-1, with D unclear. The germline gives CDR1 SGHAT, CDR2 FQDESV (reference sequence). Between the trimmed V and J ends, which lost 0 bases and 4 bases, there was a span of 7 bases. CDR3 size: 14 residues. The CDR3 DNA reads TGTGCCAGCAGCTTAGCGTCAGAGTACAATGAGCAGTTCTTC. It is translated as CASSLASEYNEQFF.

The V and J genes are TRBV15 and TRBJ1-6; 7 positions agree with TRBD1. CDR3 size: 15 residues. After removal of 4 bases from V and 5 bases from J, the junction contained 5 bases not matched to a gene. The V gene's germline CDR1 is LNHNV and CDR2 YYDKDF (reference sequence). CDR3 amino acids: CATSKQTGHNSPLHF. CDR3 sequence (DNA): TGTGCCACCAGCAAACAGACAGGGCATAATTCACCCCTCCACTTT. The variable domain in full, with the rest retrieved from reference TRBV15 and TRBJ1-6, is DAMVIQNPRYQVTQFGKPVTLSCSQTLNHNVMYWYQQKSSQAPKLLFHYYDKDFNNEADTPDNFQSRRPNTSFCFLDIRSPGLGDTAMYLCATSKQTGHNSPLHFGNGTRLTVT.

The V and J genes are TRBV13 and TRBJ1-2, with TRBD1 matching 7 bases. The J segment lost 13 bases and the V segment lost 6 bases, leaving 14 bases of the junction unmatched. CDR3 size: 13 residues. Per the germline V gene, CDR1 is PRHDT and CDR2 is FYEKMQ (reference sequence). DNA of the CDR3: TGTGCCAGCAGGAACCAGGGACAGCCGCCCTCCACCTTC. Its translation: CASRNQGQPPSTF.